This entry describes one T cell receptor (beta chain). Naive CD8 isolation took CD45RO-negative cells positively selected for CCR7 and excluded terminally differentiated effector memory CD45RA+ cells. This record comes from a study of shared clonotypes between healthy human individuals. Produced via immunoSEQ multiplex PCR; TCRdb's table is partial and in-frame only. The sample yields about 2,100,000 clones, approximately 94% seen once. Germline CDR1 reads MNHEY; CDR2 reads SMNVEV (reference sequence). V lost 7 bases, J lost 2 bases, and 7 bases stayed unmatched. The CDR3 is 14 amino acids. Material for sequencing was naive CD8+ T cells from PBMCs. The chain couples TRBV27 to TRBJ2-7, with 8 bases fitting TRBD1. The source is a man in his late teens or twenties in good health. Some clones in this sample may be carry-over from other donors' samples. CDR3 residues: CASKRQGSPYEQYF. The CDR3 DNA sequence: TGTGCCAGCAAGCGACAGGGGAGCCCCTACGAGCAGTACTTC.